The 13 T cell receptor beta chains below come from one sample, sequenced in a study of regulatory T cells in long-lasting Graves disease. This sample's time point: persistent/refractory GD, antithyroid drugs over 5 years with positive TRAb. PBMCs provided the RNA from which the TCR library was made. Arm-PCR of CDR3 regions and iRepertoire HTBI primers were the basis on which TCR beta libraries were built. A single record per CDR3 protein comes from TCRdb applying MiXCR to the multiplex PCR reads. The sample holds some 420,000 distinct CDR3 sequences; 22% are singletons and the top ten take roughly 14%. Material: peripheral blood mononuclear cells (PBMCs), obtained when the disease was refractory, from a patient treated with antithyroid drugs. These receptors all stem from a female donor with Graves disease.

V gene TRBV19 combines with J gene TRBJ2-2; no reliable D call. This CDR3 has 15 residues. Germline V gives CDR1 LNHDA, CDR2 SQIVND (reference sequence). Trimming left V 3 bases short and J 4 bases short, with 12 bases between. The DNA of the CDR3 is TGTGCCAGTAGTATCTCCACCGTGAGCACCGGGGAGCTGTTTTTT. Amino acids: CASSISTVSTGELFF.

This clonotype was detected only a few times. This rearrangement joins TRBV18 to TRBJ1-1; D uncertain. From germline, CDR1 is KGHSH and CDR2 LQKENI. The CDR3 loop spans 16 amino acids. The ends were cut back, 2 bases at V and 0 bases at J, with 13 bases in the middle. CDR3 amino acids: CASSPFDTYMNTEAFF. CDR3 coding DNA: TGTGCCAGCTCACCATTTGACACCTACATGAACACTGAAGCTTTCTTT.

This clonotype was seen at least ten times. The chain recombines TRBV29-1 with TRBJ1-5; the D gene is possibly TRBD1 (5 bases). The V end lost 7 bases, the J end lost 2 bases, and 12 bases lay between the germline ends. Germline-derived CDR1 and CDR2 are SQVTM and ANQGSEA. This CDR3 has 13 residues. The CDR3 region has the DNA TGCAGCGCTTCGGACACAGGCAATCAGCCCCAGCATTTT. The encoded protein is CSASDTGNQPQHF. The whole variable domain, remainder taken from reference TRBV29-1 and TRBJ1-5, is SAVISQKPSRDICQRGTSLTIQCQVDSQVTMMFWYRQQPGQSLTLIATANQGSEATYESGFVIDKFPISRPNLTFSTLTVSNMSPEDSSIYLCSASDTGNQPQHFGDGTRLSIL.

This clonotype was picked up many times. The chain links TRBV7-2 to TRBJ1-4, with a weak D call TRBD1 (5 bases). CDR1 is SGHTA and CDR2 is FQGNSA in the germline V gene. The CDR3 loop spans 14 amino acids. Trimming removed 5 bases from V and 6 bases from J, with 13 bases in between. This CDR3 reads CASSRGTSDEKLFF. The DNA for the CDR3 is TGTGCCAGCAGCCGTGGGACCTCCGATGAAAAACTGTTTTTT.

This clonotype has ten or more counts. The chain has TRBV6-1 and TRBJ1-2; D is ambiguous. The V gene's germline CDR1 is MNHNS and CDR2 SASEGT. CDR3 length: 13 residues. The germline V and J ends were trimmed by 10 bases and 4 bases, with 16 bases remaining between them. Written as DNA, the CDR3 is TGTGCCATCGGCCGTGAGGCTAGCTATGGCTACACCTTC. As protein: CAIGREASYGYTF.

The rearrangement uses TRBV20-1 and TRBJ2-7; 9 bases are a match to TRBD2. The CDR3 has 14 amino acids. The V and J ends lost 5 bases and 2 bases, in that order; junction bases with no gene match: 7. Germline V gene sequence: CDR1 DFQATT, CDR2 SNEGSKA (reference sequence). CDR3 in amino acids: CSAALLAGAYEQYF. The CDR3 bases are TGCAGTGCTGCACTACTAGCGGGCGCCTACGAGCAGTACTTC.

Concerning this clonotype itself: One base away lies a much larger clone, so this may be a sequencing read error. The chain combines TRBV6-2 or TRBV6-3 with TRBJ2-7; 11 bases fit TRBD1. This CDR3 has 14 amino acids. V lost 6 bases and J lost 3; bases outside the gene matches: 4. Germline V gene sequence: CDR1 MNHEY, CDR2 SVGEGT. CDR3 region: CASRSGTGGYEQYF. The CDR3 coding sequence is TGTGCCAGCAGGTCCGGGACAGGGGGCTACGAGCAGTACTTC.

This clonotype was picked up many times. The genes are TRBV6-1 and TRBJ2-7, with 10 bases lining up with TRBD1. The V and J ends lost 8 bases and 2 bases, in that order; junction bases with no gene match: 9. The CDR3 is 15 residues long. Germline V gene data show CDR1 as MNHNS and CDR2 as SASEGT. This chain's CDR3 is CASSGVGTGAYEQYF. CDR3 DNA sequence: TGTGCCAGCTCAGGCGTGGGGACAGGGGCCTACGAGCAGTACTTC.

This clonotype has at least ten counts. The rearrangement links TRBV6-1 to TRBJ1-6; no definite D call. Deletions cut 5 bases from V and 8 bases from J, with 13 bases between. The length of the CDR3 is 14 residues. CDR1 is MNHNS, CDR2 SASEGT, per germline. CDR3 coding DNA: TGTGCCAGCAGTAACGGGGTTAGAGATTCACCCCTCCACTTT. Translating it yields CASSNGVRDSPLHF.

This clonotype showed up just a few times. The rearrangement uses TRBV20-1 and TRBJ1-6; D not resolved. The CDR3 consists of 14 residues. V was clipped by 3 bases and J by 5 bases, with 11 bases between them. The germline CDR1 and CDR2 sequences are DFQATT and SNEGSKA (reference sequence). CDR3 DNA sequence: TGCAGTGCTAGGAGCCAGCATAATAATTCACCCCTCCACTTT. It codes for CSARSQHNNSPLHF.

About this clonotype itself: At one boundary the junction diverges from the germline segment, which might be a read error. The rearrangement uses TRBV30 and TRBJ2-4; D is perhaps TRBD1 (5 bases). There are 14 residues in the CDR3. The germline V gene encodes CDR1 GTSNPN and CDR2 SVGIG (reference sequence). CDR3 loop: CAWSVLRDEVSIIF. In nucleotides, the CDR3 is TGTGCCTGGAGTGTACTCAGGGATGAGGTTTCGATCATCTTC.

Of note for this clonotype: A read error is likely here: a far larger clone is one base away. V and J are TRBV7-2 and TRBJ2-7; D perhaps matches TRBD2 (6 bases). This CDR3 has 14 amino acids. CDR1 SGHTA and CDR2 FQGNSA come from the germline V gene. In DNA, the CDR3 is TGTGCCAGCAGCTTAGTGGGGGGTTCCTACGAGCAGTGCTTC. Translation: CASSLVGGSYEQCF.

V usage is TRBV5-4 and J usage is TRBJ1-4; no definite D call. The CDR3 consists of 13 residues. V lost 3 bases and J lost 7, with 10 bases in between. Germline V lookup: CDR1 SGHNT, CDR2 YYREEE (reference sequence). CDR3 amino acids: CASSSPTVEKLFF. In DNA, the CDR3 is TGTGCCAGCAGCTCCCCTACGGTTGAAAAACTGTTTTTT.